The 31 T cell receptor beta chains given below trace back to one sample, sequenced in a study of spatial heterogeneity in lung cancer. Time point defined: blood at routine non-recurrence follow-up after resection. In each case, whole RNA from tumor, nontumor lung or frozen PBMC was sequenced unsorted. In TCRdb, the 5' RACE reads were re-called with MiXCR into one record per CDR3 protein. The sample yields roughly 120,000 distinct CDR3 sequences, more than 10% seen once. The sample consisted of PBMCs, taken at follow-up. The receptors come from a male donor with early-stage non-small cell lung cancer.

The chain employs TRBV11-2 and TRBJ2-5; 9 bases fit TRBD2. With V trimmed by 3 bases and J by 5 bases, 7 bases remained unmatched. CDR1 is SGHAT, CDR2 FQNNGV, per germline. The CDR3 length is 15 residues. The CDR3 DNA is TGTGCCAGCAGCTTTCAGCGGGAGGCGGCGGAGACCCAGTACTTC. It codes for CASSFQREAAETQYF.

In DNA, the CDR3 is TGTGCCAGCAGCTTACTCCTTACAGGGGAGGTTGGAAACACCATATATTTT. Translated: CASSLLLTGEVGNTIYF. The V and J genes are TRBV11-2 and TRBJ1-3, with 7 bases identical to TRBD1. CDR1 and CDR2 (germline): SGHAT, FQNNGV. Trimming cost V 2 bases and J 3 bases; bases outside gene matches: 10. The CDR3 is 17 residues long.

This clonotype came up a few times. V and J are TRBV27 and TRBJ2-2; D gene ambiguous. CDR3 length: 13 amino acids. V was cut by 3 bases and J by 5 bases, with 7 bases left in between. Germline lookup yields CDR1 MNHEY and CDR2 SMNVEV (reference sequence). Here the CDR3 reads CASSLRLTGELFF. DNA of the CDR3: TGTGCCAGCAGTTTGAGGCTTACCGGGGAGCTGTTTTTT.

This clonotype has more than one count but fewer than ten. The J gene is TRBJ1-5, the V gene TRBV4-1; possibly TRBD1 for D (6 bases). In germline, CDR1 is MGHRA, CDR2 YSYEKL. The CDR3 length is 16 residues. V was trimmed by 0 bases and J by 0 bases, leaving 9 bases between them. The CDR3 loop reads CASSQEGAGSNQPQHF. The DNA for the CDR3 is TGCGCCAGCAGCCAAGAGGGGGCGGGTAGCAATCAGCCCCAGCATTTT.

This clonotype was recorded at least ten times. In DNA, the CDR3 is TGTGCCAGCAGTTCACTAGTGATCCAAGAGACCCAGTACTTC. Translation: CASSSLVIQETQYF. The V call is TRBV27, the J call TRBJ2-5; D might be TRBD2 (5 bases). The CDR3 totals 14 residues. Deletions cut 4 bases from V and 1 base from J, with 10 bases between. Germline V gene lookup returns CDR1 MNHEY and CDR2 SMNVEV (reference sequence).

This chain links TRBV6-5 with TRBJ1-1, with unresolved D. Trimming stripped 5 bases from V and 1 base from J, with 8 bases between. CDR1 MNHEY and CDR2 SVGAGI come from the germline V gene. The CDR3 spans 13 residues. The CDR3 nucleotides are TGTGCCAGCAGTAAATGGGGGAACACTGAAGCTTTCTTT. Translation: CASSKWGNTEAFF.

This clonotype was counted ten times or more. The rearrangement joins TRBV6-5 to TRBJ2-5, with a tentative D call TRBD1 (5 bases). V was shortened by 9 bases and J by 2 bases, with 19 bases between the two germline ends. There are 15 residues in the CDR3. CDR1 MNHEY and CDR2 SVGAGI come from the germline V gene. This CDR3 is CARKSHRKEQETQYF. Written as DNA, the CDR3 is TGTGCCAGAAAAAGCCACAGGAAGGAGCAAGAGACCCAGTACTTC.

This clonotype has a count of ten or more. The chain employs TRBV29-1 and TRBJ2-7; TRBD1 agrees at 11 bases. The J segment lost 3 bases and the V segment lost 7 bases, leaving 5 bases of the junction unmatched. The CDR3 loop spans 13 amino acids. Per germline, CDR1 SQVTM and CDR2 ANQGSEA. The CDR3 sequence is CSALGQGDYEQYF. The CDR3 coding sequence is TGCAGCGCCCTGGGACAGGGGGACTACGAGCAGTACTTC.

The J gene is TRBJ2-7, the V gene TRBV5-1; 9 bases fit TRBD1. Germline V gene lookup returns CDR1 SGHRS and CDR2 YFSETQ. This CDR3 region has 14 residues. The V and J ends lost 4 bases and 2 bases, in that order; junction bases with no gene match: 4. CDR3 region: CASSTGTGTYEQYF. In nucleotides, the CDR3 is TGCGCCAGCAGCACCGGGACAGGGACCTACGAGCAGTACTTC.

This clonotype has ten or more counts. The chain links TRBV10-3 to TRBJ2-5, with TRBD1 matching 7 bases. Trimming cost V 10 bases and J 1 base; bases outside gene matches: 3. Germline CDR1 ENHRY, CDR2 SYGVKD. This CDR3 comprises 12 residues. CDR3 nucleotide sequence: TGTGCCAGTTCAGGGGGCCAAGAGACCCAGTACTTC. It encodes CASSGGQETQYF.

V gene TRBV15 combines with J gene TRBJ1-1; D is uncertain. CDR1 and CDR2 from the germline V gene are LNHNV and YYDKDF (reference sequence). The CDR3 sequence is 12 residues long. V gave up 1 base and J gave up 3 bases, with 3 bases separating them. The CDR3 DNA follows: TGTGCCACCAGCAGAGGCTACACTGAAGCTTTCTTT. It codes for CATSRGYTEAFF.

This clonotype was found a few times. The J gene is TRBJ2-5, the V gene TRBV7-2, with 12 nucleotides matching TRBD2. The CDR3 is 17 amino acids. The germline V gene encodes CDR1 SGHTA and CDR2 FQGNSA. Unmatched junction bases numbered 4, after V lost 1 base and J lost 1 base. The CDR3 region is CASSLVPTSGGQETQYF. The CDR3 nucleotides read TGTGCCAGCAGCTTAGTCCCGACTAGCGGGGGCCAAGAGACCCAGTACTTC.

The gene calls are TRBV12-3 or TRBV12-4 and TRBJ1-1; no clear D gene. V lost 1 base, J lost 3 bases, and 9 bases lay in between. This CDR3 has 14 amino acids. In DNA, the CDR3 is TGTGCCAGCAGTTTAGGTAAACAGCACACTGAAGCTTTCTTT. As protein: CASSLGKQHTEAFF.

In this sample, this clonotype turned up many times. The chain links TRBV15 to TRBJ2-1, with D maybe TRBD2 (6 bases). Germline V lookup: CDR1 LNHNV, CDR2 YYDKDF (reference sequence). Between the trimmed V and J ends, which lost 0 bases and 6 bases, there was a span of 12 bases. This CDR3 region has 15 residues. CDR3 sequence reads: CATSREGRGSNEQFF. Here the CDR3 DNA reads TGTGCCACCAGCAGAGAGGGACGGGGGAGCAATGAGCAGTTCTTC. Combining the CDR3 with reference TRBV15 and TRBJ2-1 gives the whole variable domain DAMVIQNPRYQVTQFGKPVTLSCSQTLNHNVMYWYQQKSSQAPKLLFHYYDKDFNNEADTPDNFQSRRPNTSFCFLDIRSPGLGDTAMYLCATSREGRGSNEQFFGPGTRLTVL.

The sample holds many counts of this clonotype. The chain combines TRBV28 with TRBJ2-3, with D perhaps matching TRBD1 (5 bases). V was clipped by 3 bases and J by 0 bases, with 10 bases between them. CDR1 and CDR2 from the germline V gene are MDHEN and SYDVKM. The CDR3 consists of 15 residues. The CDR3 DNA follows: TGTGCCAGCAGTTTGGCAGGGATCAGCACAGATACGCAGTATTTT. Translating it yields CASSLAGISTDTQYF.

The CDR3 here is CASSPFEGRAGNTIYF. CDR3 DNA sequence: TGTGCCAGCTCACCATTCGAGGGCAGAGCTGGAAACACCATATATTTT. This chain uses TRBV18 with TRBJ1-3; D call uncertain. Germline CDR1 reads KGHSH; CDR2 reads LQKENI. Trimming took 2 bases from V and 2 from J, leaving 13 bases between them. The CDR3 runs 16 residues.

This clonotype was counted only a few times. The gene calls are TRBV6-2 or TRBV6-3 and TRBJ2-1; 10 bases align to TRBD2. This CDR3 contains 15 residues. Germline CDR1 MNHEY, CDR2 SVGEGT. V was clipped by 5 bases and J by 3 bases; unmatched bases: 4. CDR3 protein: CASSRSGGNYNEQFF. As DNA, the CDR3 is TGTGCCAGCAGTCGTAGCGGGGGGAACTACAATGAGCAGTTCTTC.

This clonotype was seen ten or more times. V and J are TRBV7-2 and TRBJ1-4; 8 bases agree with TRBD1. The CDR3 extends over 13 amino acids. Germline lookup yields CDR1 SGHTA and CDR2 FQGNSA. V lost 5 bases, J lost 6 bases, and 2 bases stayed unmatched. CDR3: CASSLDRDEKLFF. The DNA for the CDR3 is TGTGCCAGCAGCCTGGACAGGGATGAAAAACTGTTTTTT.

This clonotype turned up a few times. V is TRBV10-3 and J is TRBJ1-2; TRBD1 aligns across 7 bases. V shed 5 bases, J shed 1 base, and the junction held 4 bases outside the gene matches. CDR1 is ENHRY and CDR2 is SYGVKD in the germline V gene. The CDR3 spans 14 residues. The CDR3 reads CAISMGQSNYGYTF. The CDR3 DNA sequence: TGTGCCATCAGTATGGGACAGAGTAACTATGGCTACACCTTC.

The sample holds one count of this clonotype. A much bigger clone sits one base away, suggesting this may be a read error. Likely a read error: the CDR3 ends without its conserved phenylalanine or tryptophan. The V gene is TRBV2, the J gene TRBJ2-3; D call uncertain. This CDR3 has 12 residues. V gave up 4 bases and J gave up 2 bases, with 4 bases separating them. Germline V CDR1 and CDR2: SNHLY, FYNNEI. DNA of the CDR3: TGTGCCAGCAGTGCTTTCACAGATACGCAGTATCTT. Translation: CASSAFTDTQYL.

This clonotype was observed a handful of times. The rearrangement uses TRBV27 and TRBJ1-6; no definite D call. The V end was cut by 5 bases, the J end by 0 bases, with 2 bases between. CDR3 size: 13 residues. From germline, CDR1 is MNHEY and CDR2 SMNVEV (reference sequence). Here the CDR3 DNA reads TGTGCCAGCAGTCTCTCCTATAATTCACCCCTCCACTTT. Its protein is CASSLSYNSPLHF.

This clonotype was seen many times. This chain links TRBV7-2 with TRBJ2-4; D remains ambiguous. Germline V gene sequence: CDR1 SGHTA, CDR2 FQGNSA. The CDR3 consists of 15 residues. The V end lost 3 bases, the J end lost 1 base, and 10 bases lay between the germline ends. Here the CDR3 DNA reads TGTGCCAGCAGCTTCGGACCCGGGGCCAAAAACATTCAGTACTTC. This encodes CASSFGPGAKNIQYF.

The sample holds a few counts of this clonotype. The rearrangement joins TRBV6-2 or TRBV6-3 to TRBJ2-2; 8 bases are shared with TRBD1. Trimming at V came to 0 bases and at J to 3 bases, leaving 3 bases not matched to a gene. CDR1 is MNHEY, CDR2 SVGEGT, per germline. The CDR3 contains 16 residues. CDR3 in DNA: TGTGCCAGCAGTTACTCCCAGGGGGCCTACACCGGGGAGCTGTTTTTT. Translating it yields CASSYSQGAYTGELFF.

This clonotype was observed many times. The CDR3 loop reads CASSPSGGAGDTQYF. Written as DNA, the CDR3 is TGTGCCAGCAGCCCGTCTGGGGGGGCGGGAGATACGCAGTATTTT. The V and J genes are TRBV7-2 and TRBJ2-3, with a weak D call TRBD2 (7 bases). CDR1 and CDR2 (germline): SGHTA, FQGNSA. CDR3 size: 15 residues. The V end lost 5 bases, the J end lost 5 bases, and 17 bases lay between the germline ends. Using reference TRBV7-2 and TRBJ2-3 for the parts outside the CDR3, the full variable domain is GAGVSQSPSNKVTEKGKDVELRCDPISGHTALYWYRQSLGQGLEFLIYFQGNSAPDKSGLPSDRFSAERTGGSVSTLTIQRTQQEDSAVYLCASSPSGGAGDTQYFGPGTRLTVL.

This chain joins TRBV6-6 and TRBJ2-7, with 9 bases fitting TRBD1. Germline CDR1 MNHNY, CDR2 SVGAGI (reference sequence). V lost 4 bases and J lost 6; bases outside the gene matches: 4. The CDR3 contains 13 residues. The DNA of the CDR3 is TGTGCCAGCAGTTCGACAGGGGGGGGCGAGCAGTACTTC. Translating it yields CASSSTGGGEQYF.

The V gene is TRBV28, the J gene TRBJ1-2, with a possible D match to TRBD1 (6 bases). Trimming shortened V by 7 bases and J by 2 bases, and 26 bases separated the two germline ends. CDR3 size: 18 residues. CDR1 is MDHEN and CDR2 is SYDVKM in the germline V gene. The DNA of the CDR3 is TGTGCCAGCACCTATCTCGGGTGGGGGCAAAGGAACAACTATGGCTACACCTTC. This gives the protein CASTYLGWGQRNNYGYTF.

This clonotype was counted at least ten times. The chain links TRBV25-1 to TRBJ2-7; unclear D gene. This CDR3 region has 13 residues. CDR1 MGHDK and CDR2 SYGVNS come from the germline V gene. Trimming took 8 bases from V and 0 from J, leaving 11 bases between them. CDR3 sequence (DNA): TGTGCCAGCTCGTGGGCGAACTCCTACGAGCAGTACTTC. Protein sequence: CASSWANSYEQYF.

V usage is TRBV2 and J usage is TRBJ2-1, with D unresolved. Germline lookup yields CDR1 SNHLY and CDR2 FYNNEI. The CDR3 is 11 amino acids. With 4 bases removed from V and 9 bases from J, the gap between germline ends came to 7 bases. This chain's CDR3 is CASSVYAEQFF. CDR3 DNA: TGTGCCAGCAGTGTCTATGCTGAGCAGTTCTTC.

V and J are TRBV5-1 and TRBJ1-6; 9 bases agree with TRBD1. The CDR3 loop spans 16 amino acids. Trimming cost V 0 bases and J 6 bases; bases outside gene matches: 4. Germline assignment: CDR1 SGHRS and CDR2 YFSETQ. The CDR3 sequence is CASSLEGQGGNSPLHF. CDR3 bases: TGCGCCAGCAGCTTGGAGGGACAGGGTGGTAATTCACCCCTCCACTTT.

This chain connects TRBV7-9 to TRBJ2-1, with D perhaps TRBD1 (6 bases). This CDR3 has 16 residues. V was clipped by 3 bases and J by 2 bases, with 14 bases between them. The germline CDR1 and CDR2 sequences are SEHNR and FQNEAQ (reference sequence). In DNA, the CDR3 is TGTGCCAGCAGCTTTATCGGGACAAGTACCTACAATGAGCAGTTCTTC. Its translation is CASSFIGTSTYNEQFF. Full variable domain (missing parts from reference TRBV7-9 and TRBJ2-1): DTGVSQNPRHKITKRGQNVTFRCDPISEHNRLYWYRQTLGQGPEFLTYFQNEAQLEKSRLLSDRFSAERPKGSFSTLEIQRTEQGDSAMYLCASSFIGTSTYNEQFFGPGTRLTVL.

The chain is built from TRBV12-3 or TRBV12-4 and TRBJ1-5; tentatively, D is TRBD1 (5 bases). The CDR3 consists of 15 residues. V was cut by 5 bases and J by 7 bases, with 18 bases left in between. The CDR3 DNA reads TGTGCCAGCAGTCCCGATGGGGGGGTTAGGCAGCCCCAGCATTTT. Its translation: CASSPDGGVRQPQHF.